In its sample, the clone carrying this T cell receptor beta chain was seen a few times. Antigen unknown. The CDR3 has 15 amino acids. Trimming removed 3 bases from V and 3 bases from J, with 14 bases in between. CDR1 is SGHDT, CDR2 YYEEEE, per germline. 5'RACE template switching produced TCR cDNA carrying a universal primer site and UMIs. TCRdb recomputed calls from the 5' RACE reads with MiXCR, one row per CDR3 protein. The sample has some 260,000 distinct CDR3 sequences; 5.2% are singletons. The data originate from a study of T cells after yellow fever vaccination. Turning to the study itself: Low-cell-number fractions were prepared with SMART-Seq v4 Ultra Low Input. Study-level points and caveats: Compared with primary, the secondary response was weaker and peaked at day 5, not 15.

The V and J genes are TRBV5-6 and TRBJ2-3, with D possibly being TRBD2 (6 bases). The sequencing used CD4+ T cells sorted from PBMCs, collected on the day of the yellow fever booster vaccination. The clonotype comes from a young man who received the YFV17D yellow fever vaccine. CDR3 nucleotide sequence: TGTGCCAGCAGCTCTCGGACGGAGGGGACAGATACGCAGTATTTT. As protein: CASSSRTEGTDTQYF.